The clone carrying this T cell receptor beta chain was detected ten times or more. The antigen remains undetermined. Stated time point: persistent/refractory GD, antithyroid drugs over 5 years with positive TRAb. RNA extracted from PBMCs served as the sequencing template. The data were obtained in a study of regulatory T cells in long-lasting Graves disease. Points from the study as a whole: With persistent disease, TRBV28, TRBJ1-2 and TRBJ2-5 were the favored segments.

Arm-PCR with iRepertoire HTBI primers amplified the CDR3 regions for these TCR beta libraries. TCRdb processed the multiplex PCR reads anew with MiXCR; each CDR3 protein has one entry. The sample shows about 460,000 distinct CDR3 sequences, approximately 23% of them seen only once. V gave up 2 bases and J gave up 3 bases; unmatched junction bases: 1. CDR1 is DFQATT and CDR2 is SNEGSKA in the germline V gene (reference sequence). This CDR3 is built from 12 residues. Sequenced material: peripheral blood mononuclear cells (PBMCs), taken when the disease was refractory, from a patient treated with antithyroid drugs. The source is a female donor with Graves disease. This chain connects TRBV20-1 to TRBJ2-7, with 7 nucleotides matching TRBD2. CDR3 loop: CSARLADYEQYF. Written as DNA, the CDR3 is TGCAGTGCTAGACTAGCGGACTACGAGCAGTACTTC.